These T cell receptor beta chains were read from a single sample in a study of blood T cell repertoires in COVID-19. The table came from immunoSEQ multiplex PCR; TCRdb's copy has only in-frame clones and leaves some out. The sample has about 200,000 clones, 65% to 85% seen once. The sample taken for sequencing was PBMCs or T cells enriched from blood (not recorded which). The receptor source for this set is a man between 35 and 55 years old who had recovered from COVID-19. Each CDR3 is given with its conserved first and last residue. A D gene is named only where the DNA matches it firmly. Size is stated for part of the rows, as once, few or many counts, or as a class when the clone is expanded.

j_gene,v_gene,d_gene,abundance,CDR3aa,CDR3nt
TRBJ1-1,TRBV3-1/TRBV3-2,-,-,CASSQFLLREGMNTEAFF,TGTGCCAGCAGCCAATTCTTACTGCGGGAGGGAATGAACACTGAAGCTTTCTTT
TRBJ1-6,TRBV13,TRBD1,-,CASSAGTVLYNSPLHF,TGTGCCAGCAGCGCCGGGACAGTCCTATATAATTCACCCCTCCACTTT
TRBJ2-7,TRBV28,TRBD2,-,CASSLAPLGTSGSYEQYF,TGTGCCAGCAGTTTAGCCCCCCTGGGGACTAGCGGATCCTACGAGCAGTACTTC
TRBJ1-3,TRBV14,-,-,CASSQRQRPSGNTIYF,TGTGCCAGCAGCCAAAGGCAGCGCCCTTCTGGAAACACCATATATTTT
TRBJ2-1,TRBV12-5,-,-,CASGLVGANEQFF,TGTGCTAGTGGTTTGGTAGGGGCCAATGAGCAGTTCTTC
TRBJ1-2,TRBV20-1,-,-,CSASGRGGVWYGYTF,TGCAGTGCTAGTGGAAGAGGGGGGGTTTGGTATGGCTACACCTTC
TRBJ2-1,TRBV11-3,TRBD1,-,CASSLGTGHTNEQFF,TGTGCCAGCAGCTTGGGGACAGGTCACACCAATGAGCAGTTCTTC
TRBJ2-2,TRBV5-1,TRBD2,-,CASTRSAISSGGATGELFF,TGCGCCAGCACCAGATCCGCGATCTCTAGCGGGGGGGCCACCGGGGAGCTGTTTTTT
TRBJ1-2,TRBV14,TRBD1,-,CASSQWTDRAEGYTF,TGTGCCAGCAGCCAATGGACCGACAGGGCCGAAGGCTACACCTTC
TRBJ2-6,TRBV7-3,-,-,CASSPRSGANVLTF,TGTGCCAGCAGCCCGCGGTCTGGGGCCAACGTCCTGACTTTC
TRBJ1-4,TRBV7-8,TRBD1,-,CASSPRDRSNEKLFF,TGTGCCAGCAGCCCAAGGGACAGATCTAATGAAAAACTGTTTTTT
TRBJ1-4,TRBV3-1/TRBV3-2,TRBD1,-,CASSQSQGARTNEKLFF,TGTGCCAGCAGCCAATCACAGGGGGCGCGCACTAATGAAAAACTGTTTTTT
TRBJ2-5,TRBV28,TRBD1,-,CASSLSYTGGALRETQYF,TGTGCCAGCAGTTTATCCTACACAGGGGGCGCGTTGAGAGAGACCCAGTACTTC
TRBJ1-2,TRBV5-5,-,-,CASSLGGVDYGYTF,TGTGCCAGCAGCTTGGGCGGGGTTGACTATGGCTACACCTTC
TRBJ2-7,TRBV11-2,-,-,CASSLGPAYEQYF,TGTGCCAGCAGCTTAGGGCCTGCCTACGAGCAGTACTTC
TRBJ1-5,TRBV19,-,-,CASSPEAGNQPQHF,TGTGCCAGTAGTCCGGAGGCGGGCAATCAGCCCCAGCATTTT
TRBJ2-1,TRBV2,TRBD2,-,CASTRMLAGGRYNEQFF,TGTGCCAGCACTAGGATGCTAGCGGGGGGCCGGTACAATGAGCAGTTCTTC
TRBJ1-2,TRBV4-1,-,-,CASSLDRITYGYTF,TGCGCCAGCAGCCTTGACAGGATAACCTATGGCTACACCTTC
TRBJ1-2,TRBV29-1,TRBD1,-,CSAVLQGAGGYTF,TGCAGCGCTGTCTTACAGGGGGCAGGTGGCTACACCTTC
TRBJ2-3,TRBV6-5,TRBD2,-,CASSTRRESDTQYF,TGTGCCAGCAGCACCAGGCGGGAGTCAGATACGCAGTATTTT
TRBJ1-1,TRBV15,-,-,CATSREAGVGTEAFF,TGTGCCACCAGCAGAGAGGCAGGGGTAGGGACTGAAGCTTTCTTT
TRBJ1-2,TRBV10-3,-,-,CAISKQGGDYGYTF,TGTGCCATCAGTAAACAGGGAGGGGACTATGGCTACACCTTC
TRBJ2-3,TRBV6-4,-,-,CASSKTDTSTDTQYF,TGTGCCAGCAGTAAGACTGATACTAGCACAGATACGCAGTATTTT
TRBJ1-2,TRBV27,TRBD1,-,CASMGFRTRDRGKGYTF,TGTGCCAGCATGGGATTTCGTACCCGGGACAGGGGGAAAGGCTACACCTTC
TRBJ2-3,TRBV18,TRBD2,-,CATPAAGGNTDTQYF,TGTGCCACCCCCGCTGCGGGGGGGAACACAGATACGCAGTATTTT
TRBJ2-7,TRBV10-3,TRBD1,-,CAIRAVGTGFFEQYF,TGTGCCATCAGAGCAGTAGGGACAGGGTTTTTCGAGCAGTACTTC
TRBJ2-7,TRBV28,-,many,CASRPGTYEQYF,TGTGCCAGCAGACCAGGCACCTACGAGCAGTACTTC
TRBJ2-5,TRBV28,-,-,CASSSSPRLRQSPNF,TGTGCCAGCAGTTCCTCTCCGCGACTCCGACAGTCCCCCAACTTC
TRBJ1-2,TRBV3-1/TRBV3-2,-,-,CASSPGQSLNYGYTF,TGTGCCAGCAGTCCTGGACAGTCGCTAAACTATGGCTACACCTTC
TRBJ1-1,TRBV29-1,TRBD1,-,CSVRTGGNEAFF,TGCAGCGTCAGGACAGGGGGCAATGAAGCTTTCTTT
TRBJ1-5,TRBV18,-,-,CASSPEFNQPQHF,TGTGCCAGCTCACCTGAGTTCAATCAGCCCCAGCATTTT
TRBJ1-2,TRBV3-1/TRBV3-2,-,-,CASSQGGARLSGYTF,TGTGCCAGCAGCCAAGGTGGGGCCCGGTTGAGTGGCTACACCTTC
TRBJ1-1,TRBV7-9,TRBD1,-,CASSRQGPLNTEAFF,TGTGCCAGCAGCAGACAGGGCCCTTTGAACACTGAAGCTTTCTTT
TRBJ1-5,TRBV29-1,-,-,CSVRGVSGQPQHF,TGCAGCGTTAGGGGAGTTAGCGGCCAGCCCCAGCATTTT
TRBJ1-5,TRBV30,TRBD1,-,CAWRYRGVNQPQHF,TGTGCCTGGCGATACAGGGGGGTCAATCAGCCCCAGCATTTT
TRBJ2-1,TRBV30,TRBD2,-,CAWSETSPYNEQFF,TGTGCCTGGAGTGAGACTAGCCCCTACAATGAGCAGTTCTTC
TRBJ1-2,TRBV28,TRBD1,-,CASSQGADNYGYTF,TGTGCCAGCAGTCAGGGGGCGGACAACTATGGCTACACCTTC
TRBJ1-1,TRBV27,-,-,CASSLTSNTEAFF,TGTGCCAGCAGTTTGACATCCAACACTGAAGCTTTCTTT
TRBJ2-2,TRBV12-3/TRBV12-4,TRBD2,-,CASSTSGTGELFF,TGTGCCAGCAGTACTAGCGGCACCGGGGAGCTGTTTTTT
TRBJ1-2,TRBV3-1/TRBV3-2,-,once,CASSQGLRQGSYTF,TGTGCCAGCAGCCAAGGCTTAAGGCAGGGCTCTTACACCTTC
TRBJ1-5,TRBV29-1,-,-,CSVGQDNNQPQHF,TGCAGCGTTGGTCAGGACAACAATCAGCCCCAGCATTTT